The entry below gives a single T cell receptor beta chain sequence along with its context. Based on frequency, this clonotype is considered medium-sized (0.01 to 0.1%); no count was recorded. Its antigen has not been determined. The data stem from a study of T cell clusters in autoimmune cytopenias (dated by TCRdb to the late 2010s). Concerning the study at large: TRB sequencing reached a median depth of 51,575 reads per sample and yielded a median of about 2,400 distinct TRB clonotypes per sample. Peripheral blood TRB and IGH repertoires were sequenced in autoimmune cytopenia patients at active disease and during treatment follow-up, alongside healthy, CLL and autoimmune hepatitis controls. The goal of the study was to determine whether autoimmune cytopenia patients have a disease-specific immune repertoire signature that could serve as a blood-based biomarker. Paper-wide results and their limitations: The GLIPH analysis suggested a lack of physiological T cell clusters in primary autoimmune cytopenia patients, since 51 clusters were exclusive to healthy donors whereas 15 to 20 were exclusive to patients. The TRB repertoire shifts, including less even repertoires in secondary cytopenia and CLL, mostly reflected lymphoma bias and not autoimmunity. The T cell clusters were only ever defined in silico, so experimental validation of their functional role was still needed. Compared with active autoimmune hepatitis patients, healthy donors had almost three times as many exclusive TRB clusters, a finding consistent with an autoimmunity-wide signature. In the comparison of secondary cytopenia with CLL, the cluster-lack signature was not observed, apparently because the dominant lymphoma-associated repertoire masked the signature.

For each sample, TRB amplification used 200 to 300 ng of peripheral blood genomic DNA, equal to 35,000 to 45,000 genome equivalents. TRB rearrangements were amplified by multiplex PCR using a touch-down protocol with TRB-A and TRB-B primer pools mixed in one tube. Illumina adapters and sample indices were attached to the amplicons through two consecutive PCR reactions using Phusion HS II polymerase. The amplicons were purified from gel with the NucleoSpin Gel and PCR Clean-up kit, after which the amplicons were quantified by Qubit and checked for quality on an Agilent 2100 Bioanalyzer. Sequencing of the libraries was done on an Illumina MiSeq with paired-end, single-indexed, 600-cycle runs. On the study's bioinformatics: Alignment and assembly of TRB reads were performed with MiXCR version 2.1.12 and the default MiXCR reference library. Each unique CDR3 nucleotide sequence defined a clone, and only productive sequences with at least two reads were analysed. To assess repertoire diversity, an R script computed alpha-parameterized diversity profiles (alpha 0 to 5), which included the Shannon (alpha 1) and Simpson (alpha 2) indices. The tcR package was used to compute combinatorial TRB VJ usage, and cohorts were compared on this usage by principal component analysis with ade4. GLIPH clustering of TCRbeta CDR3s was carried out on cohort pairs matched by age and read depth, and cluster frequencies were compared by Wilcoxon test. Reprocessed by TCRdb, the reads give a single entry per CDR3 protein sequence, without DNA. The V and J calls and clone size are TCRdb's, not the authors'. The sample table includes over 2,500 distinct CDR3 sequences. About 9.3% of the sample belongs to the ten largest clones.

From the germline V gene, CDR1 is MNHNS and CDR2 is SASEGT. Its CDR3 holds 17 amino acids, cysteine through phenylalanine. The record lacks a DNA sequence. The V and J genes are TRBV6-1 and TRBJ1-2. Sequencing input: peripheral blood. This TCR was recovered from a human donor with an autoimmune cytopenia or autoimmune hepatitis (not recorded which). The CDR3 corresponds to CASSYSGGGEGIYGYTF.